This is a list of T cell receptor beta chains from one sample in a study of blood T cell repertoires in COVID-19. Data came from immunoSEQ multiplex PCR; TCRdb stores just in-frame clones and leaves some out. Among around 260,000 clones, roughly 86% were seen once, and the ten largest hold about 0.7%. Sequenced sample: peripheral blood. Source of these receptors: a human donor in a cohort sampled during active COVID-19. CDR3s include the opening cysteine and the closing phenylalanine or tryptophan. D genes are given only for firm matches. Only part of the rows carry a size: once, few, many, or a class if the clone is expanded.

TRBV4-1,-,TRBJ2-3,-,TGCGCCAGCAGCCCCCCGGGACTCCCCACAGATACGCAGTATTTT,CASSPPGLPTDTQYF
TRBV5-1,-,TRBJ2-1,-,TGCGCCAGCAGCTACCGGGATCCCTACAATGAGCAGTTCTTC,CASSYRDPYNEQFF
TRBV25-1,-,TRBJ1-2,-,TGTGCCAGCAGTGGTTCGGGGGATAGCTACACCTTC,CASSGSGDSYTF
TRBV9,-,TRBJ1-4,-,TGTGCCAGCAGCGTAGTAGGAACAGAGACAGCTCCAAAACTGTTTTTT,CASSVVGTETAPKLFF
TRBV3-1/TRBV3-2,TRBD2,TRBJ2-7,-,TGTGCCAGCAGCCAAGATCGGCGGGGGTCCCCCCATTACGAGCAGTACTTC,CASSQDRRGSPHYEQYF
TRBV20-1,-,TRBJ2-7,-,TGCAGTGCTAGTAACGGCTACGAGCAGTACTTC,CSASNGYEQYF
TRBV7-3,TRBD2,TRBJ2-7,-,TGTGCCAGCAGCCCAGGACTAGCGGGAGGGCCGTTCCACGAGCAGTACTTC,CASSPGLAGGPFHEQYF
TRBV7-9,TRBD1,TRBJ2-6,-,TGTGCCAGCAGGGGGGGACAGGGGAGCCACTCTGGGGCCAACGTCCTGACTTTC,CASRGGQGSHSGANVLTF
TRBV2,TRBD2,TRBJ2-5,-,TGTGCCAGCAGTATACTAGCGGGAGAGACCCAGTACTTC,CASSILAGETQYF
TRBV7-2,-,TRBJ1-5,-,TGTGCCAGCAGCTTTCTCCCAGAACAACAGCCCCAGCATTTT,CASSFLPEQQPQHF
TRBV6-5,TRBD2,TRBJ2-5,-,TGTGCCAGCAGCTCCGGACTAGCTTGGCAGACCCAGTACTTC,CASSSGLAWQTQYF
TRBV19,-,TRBJ1-1,-,TGTGCCAGTAGTATAGGGGGGCAGGAAGCTTTCTTT,CASSIGGQEAFF
TRBV6-5,TRBD1,TRBJ2-5,-,TGTGCCAGCAGTCCAGGGGGCGACGAGACCCAGTACTTC,CASSPGGDETQYF
TRBV28,TRBD2,TRBJ2-1,-,TGTGCCAGCAGTTTGACTAGCGGGAGTTACAATGAGCAGTTCTTC,CASSLTSGSYNEQFF
TRBV4-3,TRBD1,TRBJ1-2,-,TGCGCCAGCAGCCAAGATCGACAGGGATTCGGCTACACCTTC,CASSQDRQGFGYTF
TRBV28,TRBD1,TRBJ1-1,-,TGTGCCAGCAGCACACAGGGGGCGCTGGGGCTCTTAAAAAACACTGAAGCTTTCTTT,CASSTQGALGLLKNTEAFF
TRBV2,-,TRBJ1-6,-,TGTGCCAGCAGTGTATCAGGGTTAGGGTTACCCCTCCACTTT,CASSVSGLGLPLHF
TRBV6-2/TRBV6-3,-,TRBJ2-5,-,TGTGCCAGCAGTTACGCACTTGGGGGGGCCCAGGTGGAGACCCAGTACTTC,CASSYALGGAQVETQYF
TRBV15,-,TRBJ2-7,-,TGTGCCACCAGCCCAGGTCCGGACTACGAGCAGTACTTC,CATSPGPDYEQYF
TRBV27,-,TRBJ1-1,once,TGTGCCAGCAGCTTTCGGGGGGCGCTTTCTGAAGCTTTCTTT,CASSFRGALSEAFF
TRBV7-2,-,TRBJ1-2,-,TGTGCCAGCAGCTTAGACTTCCAGGGCGACTATGGCTACACCTTC,CASSLDFQGDYGYTF
TRBV7-2,TRBD1,TRBJ2-5,-,TGTGCCAGCACTCTCGACAGGGGGAAGCAAGAGACCCAGTACTTC,CASTLDRGKQETQYF
TRBV28,TRBD1,TRBJ1-1,-,TGTGCCAGCAGTGTAGACAGGGTTAACACTGAAGCTTTCTTT,CASSVDRVNTEAFF
TRBV30,TRBD1,TRBJ1-5,-,TGTGCCTGGAGTGTACCAGGACAGGGGGACGGACAGCCCCAGCATTTT,CAWSVPGQGDGQPQHF
TRBV3-1/TRBV3-2,TRBD2,TRBJ2-5,-,TGTGCCAGCAGCCCCCGCTCCGGGCGGGGGAGACAAGAGACCCAGTACTTC,CASSPRSGRGRQETQYF
TRBV30,-,TRBJ1-4,-,TGTGCCTGGAGGGTAAACAGTGATGAAAAACTGTTTTTT,CAWRVNSDEKLFF
TRBV30,TRBD2,TRBJ2-7,-,TGTGCCTGGAGGATAGCGGGAGCCTCCTACGAGCAGTACTTC,CAWRIAGASYEQYF
TRBV18,-,TRBJ1-3,-,TGTGCCAGCTCACCCGAGACTGGAAACACCATATATTTT,CASSPETGNTIYF
TRBV30,TRBD1,TRBJ2-7,-,TGTGCCTGGAATAGGGACAGGGCGCAAGTCGAGCAGTACTTC,CAWNRDRAQVEQYF
TRBV19,TRBD1,TRBJ1-2,-,TGTGCCAGTAGTACCCAACAGGGGAGCTATGGCTACACCTTC,CASSTQQGSYGYTF
TRBV27,-,TRBJ2-3,many,TGTGCCAGCAGTCCAGACTCTAGCACAGATACGCAGTATTTT,CASSPDSSTDTQYF
TRBV6-5,TRBD1,TRBJ2-1,-,TGTGCCAGCAGTTTTTCTAGGGGGCGAGACAATGAGCAGTTCTTC,CASSFSRGRDNEQFF
TRBV12-3/TRBV12-4,-,TRBJ1-5,-,TGTGCCAGCAGTGGGGGGATCCGACAGCCCCAGCATTTT,CASSGGIRQPQHF
TRBV11-2,TRBD1,TRBJ1-6,-,TGTGCCAGCACGCGGGGACAGGATAATTCACCCCTCCACTTT,CASTRGQDNSPLHF
TRBV5-6,-,TRBJ1-1,-,TGTGCCAGCAGTTCGACTAGCGGGGACACTGAAGCTTTCTTT,CASSSTSGDTEAFF
TRBV6-5,TRBD1,TRBJ1-1,-,TGTGCCAGCAGTCGTCGACAGGGATCCACTGAAGCTTTCTTT,CASSRRQGSTEAFF
TRBV7-9,-,TRBJ1-4,-,TGTGCCAGCAACGCTGACCAAGACAGTTTTAATGAAAAACTGTTTTTT,CASNADQDSFNEKLFF
TRBV6-5,TRBD1,TRBJ1-2,-,TGTGCCAGCAGTTACTCGGACAGGGGGCTGGGGGGCTACACCTTC,CASSYSDRGLGGYTF
TRBV19,-,TRBJ2-7,-,TGTGCCAGTAGTTCCCCCCAGGGAAACGAGCAGTACTTC,CASSSPQGNEQYF